This T cell receptor (beta chain) was retrieved from a study of spatial heterogeneity in lung cancer (dated by TCRdb to the late 2010s). The study in broad terms: Beta-chain transcripts were consistently detected in greater numbers than alpha-chain transcripts, which likely reflected higher beta-chain transcript abundance. A strong correlation was found between TCR transcript counts in tumor regions and a T cell transcriptional module score from matched bulk RNA-seq. In the raw uncorrected reads, each unique combination of TCR and UMI appeared on average more than ten times. In non-small cell lung cancer, the study quantitatively compared TCR alpha and beta repertoires across several tumor regions, matched nontumor lung, and blood. TCR repertoire features were related to nonsynonymous mutation counts determined by whole-exome sequencing of tumor tissue. At surgery, both alpha and beta chains were TCR-sequenced in 200 to 250 tumor regions, fewer than 85 matched nontumor lung samples and a few dozen PBMC samples. Study-level results and caveats: Counts of ubiquitous and regional expanded TCRs were found to correlate with counts of ubiquitous and regional nonsynonymous mutations, respectively. Confirming at a functional level the hypothesis that regional TCRs recognize regional mutations was considered to require additional single-cell paired TCR alpha and beta sequencing. A correlation was observed between the number of expanded intratumoral alpha and beta TCRs and the tumor nonsynonymous mutation count. TCR-seq coverage of tumor T cells was estimated to be only approximately 7% for alpha chains and more than 11% for beta chains.

Trimming takes 7 bases from V and 2 bases from J, and the germline ends sit 29 bases apart. CDR1 and CDR2, looked up from the germline V gene (reference sequence), are LGHDT and YNNKEL. From the cysteine up to the phenylalanine, the CDR3 has a length of 19 residues. The CDR3 DNA has 57 bases and is translated from base 1. In the paper's terms, the time point label means: sample taken at primary tumor resection. The donors were some 72 patients from the lung TRACERx cohort who had early-stage, untreated non-small cell lung cancer. TCR sequencing used whole RNA extracted from tumor and nontumor lung tissue, or from cryopreserved PBMC samples, without cell sorting. Only patients for whom sufficient RNA was available from at least two tumor regions were selected for TCR sequencing. Tumor and adjacent nontumor lung specimens were reviewed by a lung pathologist before selection. This clonotype was detected a few times. Its antigen is currently not known. Nothing much larger sits one base from this clone, and base qualities are not available.

The method was 5' RACE. For sequencing, a NextSeq 500 was employed. The TCR library protocol attached a unique molecular identifier to each TCR cDNA molecule to allow correction of PCR and sequencing errors. As for the original processing: TCR identification, UMI-based error correction and CDR3 extraction were all carried out with Decombinator tools. Expanded TCRs were defined as those above a frequency of 2 per 1,000, corresponding to the top 1% of the tumor frequency distribution. Expanded tumor TCRs statistically deemed absent (corrected P<0.05) from at least one tumor region were classed as regional, and all other expanded tumor TCRs were classed as ubiquitous. Each repertoire was subsampled 100 times to 5,000 TCRs, after which Renyi diversity was computed with the R vegan package. To build CDR3 similarity networks, amino acid triplet string-kernel similarity was used, and CDR3s were connected when their pairwise similarity was above 0.82. Through fastp at Q25 and MiXCR, TCRdb rebuilt clones from the public reads, retaining in-frame beta chains. Rows with one shared CDR3 protein collapse into an entry with the most common genes and DNA. The V and J calls and clone size are TCRdb's, not the authors'. Within this sample are fewer than 15,000 distinct CDR3 sequences, with about 4% of them counted one time only. More than 6% of the sample belongs to the ten largest clones.

The sample here was lung tumor tissue, taken at surgery. This receptor was obtained from a male donor with early-stage non-small cell lung cancer. Recombination connected TRBV3-1 to TRBJ2-5; the best D guess is TRBD1, with 6 bases matching. Here the CDR3 is given as CASTLHRAQGRGPQETQYF. The nucleotides read TGTGCCAGCACCCTCCACCGGGCACAGGGTCGTGGGCCGCAAGAGACCCAGTACTTC.